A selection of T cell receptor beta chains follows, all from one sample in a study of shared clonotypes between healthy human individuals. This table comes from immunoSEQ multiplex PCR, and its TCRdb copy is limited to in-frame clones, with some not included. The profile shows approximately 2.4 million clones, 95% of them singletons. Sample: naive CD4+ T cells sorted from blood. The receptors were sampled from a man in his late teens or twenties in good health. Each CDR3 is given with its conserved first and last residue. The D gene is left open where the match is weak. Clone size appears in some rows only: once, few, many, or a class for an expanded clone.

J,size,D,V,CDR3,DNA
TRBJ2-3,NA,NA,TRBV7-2,CASSLDAGLSTDTQYF,TGTGCCAGCAGCTTAGACGCGGGTCTTAGCACAGATACGCAGTATTTT
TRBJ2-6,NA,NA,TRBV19,CASSILQAKSSGANVLTF,TGTGCCAGTAGTATTCTCCAGGCGAAAAGCTCTGGGGCCAACGTCCTGACTTTC
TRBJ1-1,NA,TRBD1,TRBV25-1,CASSPTLTGVNTEAFF,TGTGCCAGCAGCCCCACCTTGACAGGGGTGAACACTGAAGCTTTCTTT
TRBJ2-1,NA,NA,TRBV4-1,CASSQEGKGLGREFF,TGCGCCAGCAGCCAAGAGGGAAAGGGTCTGGGTAGGGAGTTCTTC
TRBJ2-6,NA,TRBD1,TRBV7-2,CASSLRDRGKSGANVLTF,TGTGCCAGCAGCTTAAGGGACAGGGGTAAAAGTGGGGCCAACGTCCTGACTTTC
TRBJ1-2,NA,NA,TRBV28,CASSPAVGNYGYTF,TGTGCCAGCAGCCCAGCCGTGGGTAACTATGGCTACACCTTC
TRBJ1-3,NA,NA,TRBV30,CAWSTDGGLGNTIYF,TGTGCCTGGAGTACGGACGGGGGGCTAGGAAACACCATATATTTT
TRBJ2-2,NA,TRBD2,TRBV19,CASSMVWGRGNTGELFF,TGTGCCAGTAGTATGGTGTGGGGGAGGGGAAACACCGGGGAGCTGTTTTTT
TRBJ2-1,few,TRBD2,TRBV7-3,CASSPTSGGYNEQFF,TGTGCCAGCAGCCCGACTAGCGGGGGATACAATGAGCAGTTCTTC
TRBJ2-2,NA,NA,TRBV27,CASTGGVDGELFF,TGTGCCAGCACAGGGGGGGTTGACGGGGAGCTGTTTTTT